This TCR beta chain was found in a study of cytomegalovirus exposure and HLA in healthy donors. For the study at large: Previous work identified roughly 110 million unique TCR beta sequences from roughly 170 million T cells. General study findings and limits: The records held CMV serostatus as the only immune exposure information. Most TCR beta V segments were productive about 90% or about 30% of the time in an earlier analysis.

Note on this clone: Its specificity is unknown.

Researchers ran the PCR with 60 Vbeta and 13 Jbeta primers. Sequencing used immunoSEQ multiplex PCR; TCRdb keeps in-frame clones, though not all of them. The table shows about 160,000 clones, with about 75% occurring only once. The trim removed 7 bases at V and 6 bases at J, leaving 12 bases unmatched. The germline V gene has CDR1 MNHNS and CDR2 SASEGT. The length of the CDR3 is 15 residues. Sequences were obtained from PBMCs. This receptor was obtained from a female donor in good health and CMV-seronegative. V is TRBV6-1 and J is TRBJ2-3; 8 bases align to TRBD2. CDR3 coding DNA: TGTGCCAGCACCGCCCGGGGGGGACTGTCCGATACGCAGTATTTT. Translation gives CASTARGGLSDTQYF.